What follows are 13 T cell receptor beta chains derived from one specimen sequenced in a study of T cells in Graves' hyperthyroidism and ophthalmopathy. It was RNA transcripts that yielded the amplified TCR beta CDR3 regions. The TCR CDR3 was amplified in a first-round RT-PCR using the HTBI primer set. TCRdb re-called the multiplex PCR reads through MiXCR, storing one row per CDR3 protein. The sample has 350,000 to 450,000 distinct CDR3 sequences; about an eighth are singletons. Sequencing was carried out using blood. The origin of the receptors is a man in his forties or fifties with Graves' ophthalmopathy.

This clonotype was seen only a few times. The chain recombines TRBV5-1 with TRBJ2-5, with D possibly being TRBD2 (5 bases). Between the trimmed V and J ends, which lost 4 bases and 5 bases, there was a span of 15 bases. Germline V lookup: CDR1 SGHRS, CDR2 YFSETQ. The CDR3 runs 14 residues. CDR3: CASSTGIQGETQYF. CDR3 DNA: TGCGCCAGCAGCACCGGGATCCAAGGGGAGACCCAGTACTTC.

The genes are TRBV7-8 and TRBJ1-1, with 7 bases fitting TRBD1. Germline trimming cut 6 bases from V and 1 base from J; bases unmatched to any gene: 8. The CDR3 runs to 15 residues. Germline V lookup: CDR1 SGHVS, CDR2 FQNEAQ. CDR3 protein: CASRETGARNTEAFF. DNA for the CDR3: TGTGCCAGCAGGGAAACAGGGGCTAGGAACACTGAAGCTTTCTTT.

This clonotype was observed many times. The chain carries TRBV20-1 and TRBJ2-7, with D unclear. Per germline, CDR1 DFQATT and CDR2 SNEGSKA (reference sequence). CDR3 length: 14 residues. Trimming pared 6 bases from V and 4 bases from J, leaving 19 bases between. The CDR3 DNA reads TGCAGTGCGCCCTCCCTCCTGGGTCTGTACGAGCAGTACTTC. Residues: CSAPSLLGLYEQYF.

The chain recombines TRBV24-1 with TRBJ2-3; tentatively, D is TRBD2 (6 bases). Germline values: CDR1 KGHDR, CDR2 SFDVKD. The CDR3 spans 15 residues. The germline V and J ends were trimmed by 5 bases and 1 base, with 12 bases remaining between them. The CDR3 here is CATSGLIAGTDTQYF. CDR3 nucleotide sequence: TGTGCCACCAGTGGTCTCATAGCGGGCACAGATACGCAGTATTTT.

This clonotype showed up just a few times. This chain connects TRBV6-6 to TRBJ2-7, with a weak D call TRBD1 (8 bases). This CDR3 has 17 amino acids. V was pared by 2 bases and J by 4 bases, with 21 bases between. Per the germline V gene, CDR1 is MNHNY and CDR2 is SVGAGI (reference sequence). The CDR3 nucleotides are TGTGCCAGCAGTTACGGACAGGGAAATCTAGCGGTTTACGAGCAGTACTTC. Encoded protein: CASSYGQGNLAVYEQYF.

In its sample, this clonotype was seen many times. The chain couples TRBV7-2 to TRBJ2-1; TRBD2 matches 8 bases. The CDR3 is made up of 16 amino acids. CDR1 is SGHTA and CDR2 is FQGNSA in the germline V gene. Trimming took 0 bases from V and 4 from J; bases not matched to a gene: 5. DNA of the CDR3: TGTGCCAGCAGCTTAGCCATAGCGGGGTCGTACAATGAGCAGTTCTTC. This encodes CASSLAIAGSYNEQFF.

The chain carries TRBV6-1 and TRBJ2-3, with D possibly being TRBD1 or TRBD2 (7 bases each). CDR3 length: 15 amino acids. V lost 8 bases and J 3 bases, leaving 18 bases between the germline ends. Germline loops: CDR1 MNHNS, CDR2 SASEGT. The CDR3 here is CASCLQGGSTDTQYF. CDR3 bases: TGTGCCAGCTGCCTGCAGGGGGGGTCTACAGATACGCAGTATTTT.

A word on this clonotype: A read error is possible here, since a much larger clone lies one base away. The CDR3 is CSLEGAGETQYF. The CDR3 nucleotides are TGCAGCTTGGAGGGGGCCGGGGAGACCCAGTACTTC. This chain uses TRBV29-1 with TRBJ2-5; D might be TRBD1 (7 bases). Deletions cut 8 bases from V and 5 bases from J, with 15 bases between. Germline CDR1 is SQVTM and CDR2 is ANQGSEA. This CDR3 is built from 12 residues. Variable domain in full (rest from reference TRBV29-1 and TRBJ2-5): SAVISQKPSRDICQRGTSLTIQCQVDSQVTMMFWYRQQPGQSLTLIATANQGSEATYESGFVIDKFPISRPNLTFSTLTVSNMSPEDSSIYLCSLEGAGETQYFGPGTRLLVL.

This clonotype showed up just a few times. V is TRBV20-1 and J is TRBJ1-6; 7 bases map to TRBD1. CDR1 is DFQATT and CDR2 is SNEGSKA in the germline V gene (reference sequence). Trimming removed 6 bases from V and 6 bases from J; junction bases left unmatched: 5. This CDR3 spans 13 amino acids. CDR3 DNA: TGCAGTGCCGGGACAGCGATTAATTCACCCCTCCACTTT. Encoded protein: CSAGTAINSPLHF.

This clonotype has a count of ten or more. The chain employs TRBV3-1 and TRBJ1-2; a weak D match, TRBD1 (5 bases). Per germline, CDR1 LGHDT and CDR2 YNNKEL (reference sequence). CDR3 length equals 13 residues. Trimming stripped 4 bases from V and 7 bases from J, with 13 bases between. In DNA form, the CDR3 reads TGTGCCAGCAGCCGTCAGGGTGTCGGTGGCTACACCTTC. Protein: CASSRQGVGGYTF.

There are many counts of this clonotype. The chain joins TRBV7-6 to TRBJ2-7, with D hard to call. The V and J ends lost 6 bases and 2 bases respectively, with 17 bases between them. CDR3 length: 15 residues. Germline-derived CDR1 and CDR2 are SGHVS and FNYEAQ. The DNA for the CDR3 is TGTGCCAGCAGTCCCCTATCCGGGTCAACCTACGAGCAGTACTTC. Protein: CASSPLSGSTYEQYF.

This clonotype was picked up many times. J is TRBJ2-1 and V is TRBV12-3 or TRBV12-4, with 8 bases fitting TRBD2. With V trimmed by 5 bases and J by 0 bases, 6 bases remained unmatched. The CDR3 has 16 residues. The CDR3 reads CASSTIAGLSYNEQFF. The CDR3 coding sequence is TGTGCCAGCAGTACCATAGCGGGGCTCTCCTACAATGAGCAGTTCTTC.

The sample holds many counts of this clonotype. The CDR3 coding sequence is TGCAGTGCCACTAAGACAGGTCACCAAGAGACCCAGTACTTC. Protein sequence: CSATKTGHQETQYF. The chain links TRBV20-1 to TRBJ2-5, with D possibly matching TRBD1 (6 bases). CDR1 and CDR2 from the germline V gene are DFQATT and SNEGSKA (reference sequence). Trimming took 6 bases from V and 0 from J, leaving 14 bases between them. The CDR3 spans 14 residues.